This TCR beta chain appears in the sequencing data of a study of T cell changes during pregnancy in multiple sclerosis. The CDR3 totals 14 residues. Per germline, CDR1 MNHEY and CDR2 SVGAGI. Trimming cost V 3 bases and J 2 bases, with 10 bases left between them. This clone was observed a single time. Data came from immunoSEQ multiplex PCR; TCRdb stores just in-frame clones and leaves some out. The sample holds about 120,000 clones; approximately 95% are singletons and the top ten take 6.2%. The source material was peripheral blood, sampled before pregnancy. The rearrangement joins TRBV6-5 to TRBJ1-2; D is ambiguous. This clonotype was obtained from a female donor with multiple sclerosis, enrolled in a pregnancy study. CDR3 nucleotide sequence: TGTGCCAGCAGTTATGACAACTTCAACTATGGCTACACCTTC. Translated, it gives CASSYDNFNYGYTF.